The entry below gives a single TCR beta chain sequence along with its context. Its antigen is not identified. Germline CDR1 reads LNHDA; CDR2 reads SQIVND (reference sequence). This CDR3 comprises 15 residues. Between the trimmed V and J ends, which lost 2 bases and 0 bases, there was a span of 10 bases. The data belong to a study of T cell responses to AZD1222 COVID-19 vaccine. Sequencing was performed with immunoSEQ multiplex PCR; in TCRdb, only in-frame clones are kept and a portion is missing. This table has roughly 150,000 clones, almost 95% appearing once. Study-wide results and caveats: Rises in breadth and depth of Spike-specific TCRs came after two AZD1222 doses. Clonal diversity may have been underestimated in mostly white British donors.

This chain links TRBV19 with TRBJ1-2; D is undetermined. This sample comprised peripheral blood, obtained on day 0 of AZD1222 vaccination. This receptor was obtained from an adult in good health. The CDR3 nucleotides read TGTGCCAGTAGTATACGGTGGAAGTCTAACTATGGCTACACCTTC. Residues: CASSIRWKSNYGYTF.